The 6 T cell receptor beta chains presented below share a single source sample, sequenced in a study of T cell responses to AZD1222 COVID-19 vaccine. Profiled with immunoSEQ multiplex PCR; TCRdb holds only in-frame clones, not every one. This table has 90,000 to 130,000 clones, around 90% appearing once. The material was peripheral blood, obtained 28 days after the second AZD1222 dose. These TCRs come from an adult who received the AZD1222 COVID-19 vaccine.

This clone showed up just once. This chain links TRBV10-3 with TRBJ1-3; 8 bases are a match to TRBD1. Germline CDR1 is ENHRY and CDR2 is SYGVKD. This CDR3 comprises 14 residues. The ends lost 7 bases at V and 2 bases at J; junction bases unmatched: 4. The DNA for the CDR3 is TGTGCCATCATGGACAGGGATACTGGAAACACCATATATTTT. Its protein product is CAIMDRDTGNTIYF.

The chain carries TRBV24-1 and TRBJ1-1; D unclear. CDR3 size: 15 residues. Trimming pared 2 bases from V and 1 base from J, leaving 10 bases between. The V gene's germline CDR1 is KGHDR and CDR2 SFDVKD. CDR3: CATSDSRTGNTEAFF. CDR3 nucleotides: TGTGCCACCAGTGATTCACGGACGGGGAACACTGAAGCTTTCTTT.

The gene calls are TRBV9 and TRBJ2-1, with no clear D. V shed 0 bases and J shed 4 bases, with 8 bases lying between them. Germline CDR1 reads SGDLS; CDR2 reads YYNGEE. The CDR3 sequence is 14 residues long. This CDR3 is CASSVGGGYNEQFF. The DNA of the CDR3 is TGTGCCAGCAGCGTAGGGGGTGGATACAATGAGCAGTTCTTC.

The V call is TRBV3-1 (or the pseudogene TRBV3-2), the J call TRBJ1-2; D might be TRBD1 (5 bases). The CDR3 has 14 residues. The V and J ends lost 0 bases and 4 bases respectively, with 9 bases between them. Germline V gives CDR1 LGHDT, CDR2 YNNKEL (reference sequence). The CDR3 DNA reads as TGTGCCAGCAGCCAAGATTCCGGGGCCTATGGCTACACCTTC. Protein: CASSQDSGAYGYTF.

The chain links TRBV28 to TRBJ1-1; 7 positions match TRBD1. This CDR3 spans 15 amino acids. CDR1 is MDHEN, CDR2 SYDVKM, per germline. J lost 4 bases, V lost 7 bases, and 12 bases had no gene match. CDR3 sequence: CASNFPGQLGTEAFF. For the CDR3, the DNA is TGTGCCAGCAATTTTCCGGGACAGCTGGGCACTGAAGCTTTCTTT. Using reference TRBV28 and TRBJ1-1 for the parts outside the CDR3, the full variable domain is DVKVTQSSRYLVKRTGEKVFLECVQDMDHENMFWYRQDPGLGLRLIYFSYDVKMKEKGDIPEGYSVSREKKERFSLILESASTNQTSMYLCASNFPGQLGTEAFFGQGTRLTVV.

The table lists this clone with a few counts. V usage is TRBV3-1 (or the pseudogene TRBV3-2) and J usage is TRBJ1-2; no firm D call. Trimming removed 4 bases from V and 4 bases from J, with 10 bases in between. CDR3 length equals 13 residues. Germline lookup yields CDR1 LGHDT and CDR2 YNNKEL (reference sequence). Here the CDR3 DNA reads TGTGCCAGCAGCCCTTCATTGGTCTATGGCTACACCTTC. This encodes CASSPSLVYGYTF.